Listed here is a single T cell receptor beta chain. In the source study's methods: Estimation of nucleated cell counts relied on the amplification of reference gene primers. Some clones are missing from TCRdb's copy, which holds only in-frame ones; the method was immunoSEQ multiplex PCR. V and J calls and clone size are as listed in that table; D and trimming were resolved from the DNA. The table shows 370,000 or so clones, with 81% occurring only once. These data originate in a study of blood T cell repertoires in COVID-19. Overall study: Samples taken during acute and convalescent COVID-19 were collected in the United States, Italy and Spain. PBMCs, B-cell-depleted T cells, or T cells provided the cDNA or gDNA that made up the material.

CDR1 is SNHLY and CDR2 is FYNNEI in the germline V gene. Between the trimmed V and J ends, which lost 7 bases and 3 bases, there was a span of 10 bases. This CDR3 region has 13 residues. The chain joins TRBV2 to TRBJ1-5; D perhaps matches TRBD1 (5 bases). Material for sequencing was peripheral blood. This clonotype originated in a human donor with acute or convalescent COVID-19. The donor label of this sample is uncertain. This CDR3 is CASMGGDNQPQHF. DNA for the CDR3: TGTGCCAGCATGGGAGGGGACAATCAGCCCCAGCATTTT.